The entry that follows covers one T cell receptor beta chain sequence. What it recognizes is unknown. These data originate in a study of T cells in localized non-small cell lung cancer. Study-wide findings and caveats: A single tumor region was sequenced, leaving heterogeneity possible. Overall survival was longer when the density of T cells in the blood was higher.

The data were produced by immunoSEQ multiplex PCR, yet TCRdb's version contains in-frame clones alone and is incomplete. The sample gives tens of thousands of clones, around 89% of which show up once; approximately 22% is in the top ten. The germline V and J ends were trimmed by 6 bases and 5 bases, with 11 bases remaining between them. The CDR3 runs 14 residues. CDR1 and CDR2 (germline): KGHSH, LQKENI. The chain has TRBV18 and TRBJ1-6; D uncertain. Sequences were derived from peripheral blood, sampled before any cancer treatment. This clonotype was obtained from a woman aged 35-70 years with stage I squamous cell lung carcinoma. This CDR3 reads CASSPGPHNSPLHF. The CDR3, as DNA: TGTGCCAGCTCCCCCGGGCCCCATAATTCACCCCTCCACTTT.